The T cell receptor beta chain described here comes from a study of cytomegalovirus exposure and HLA in healthy donors. Study results and caveats: Later work found that TCR association rates differed between HLA loci; DRB1 had the most and HLA-C the fewest. Several of the most significant clusters were apparently associated with common viral pathogens in a later analysis. Some TCR beta chains (over 150 of them) were listed as cytomegalovirus-associated.

Turning to this clone: Its antigen is still unknown.

V lost 5 bases, J lost 5 bases, and 15 bases lay in between. The CDR3 has 14 amino acids. The germline CDR1 and CDR2 sequences are SGHAT and FQNNGV. The PCR made use of 60 Vbeta and 13 Jbeta primers. The data were produced by immunoSEQ multiplex PCR, yet TCRdb's version contains in-frame clones alone and is incomplete. The sample includes roughly 120,000 clones, less than 80% of them seen just once. The chain links TRBV11-2 to TRBJ1-2; TRBD1 is a possible D gene (6 bases). This receptor was identified in a man aged 50 to 60 in good health and CMV-seronegative. The sequenced sample consisted of PBMCs. The CDR3 loop reads CASSATGMAYGYTF. CDR3 DNA sequence: TGTGCCAGCAGCGCAACAGGGATGGCTTATGGCTACACCTTC.